The present T cell receptor (beta chain) was sequenced within a study of shared clonotypes between healthy human individuals (dated by TCRdb to 2018 to 2021). Context from the whole study: The cohort comprised two women and three men aged 18 to 49 years. For each donor, three plates each were used for CD4 naive and CD4 memory, two plates were used for CD8 naive, and one plate was used for CD8 memory. The study deeply sequenced blood TCR repertoires of about 5 healthy adults to estimate repertoire size and the extent of clonotype sharing between individuals. Different laboratories and diverse techniques were used to prepare libraries and sequence TCR repertoires, to increase sequencing depth and limit assay-specific biases. Between about 0.85 and 9.5 billion PBMCs per donor were obtained by leukapheresis. The paper's findings and limits, for the study overall: Rarefaction of sorted-subset datasets indicated incomplete sequencing despite the large sequencing depth. Pairwise subsampling indicated that sequencing depth was expected to affect the degree of clonotype sharing among donors. Compared with non-shared clonotypes, clonotypes shared by all four sorted-subset donors had higher generation probabilities. Sampling was restricted to blood, and TCR repertoires in tissues likely differ from the TCR repertoires found in blood. Because the study included a small number of donors, the genetic and exposure-history diversity represented was limited. Across a few donors, approximately 5% of naive CD4, around 3.3% of naive CD8, about 2.3% of memory CD4, and 0.4% of memory CD8 clonotypes were shared. Larger estimated clonotype richness was generally found for naive subsets than for memory subsets.

Donors were healthy HIV-negative adults with no recently reported acute infections or vaccinations. All donors were Caucasian adults living in Nashville, Tennessee, USA. CD4+ T cells were enriched through magnetic negative selection, after which naive cells were positively selected on CD45RA and the remaining negative fraction served as the memory subset. After blood collection by leukapheresis, PBMCs were isolated using Ficoll-Histopaque density gradient centrifugation and then cryopreserved in the vapor phase of liquid nitrogen. Analytical flow cytometry was used to check the purity and quantity of every magnetically sorted T cell population. From each sorted fraction, genomic DNA was isolated and quantified by UV absorbance on a Nanodrop 2000c. As for this clone: It lacks a known antigen. There are no base qualities to consult, and no much larger clone falls within one base.

Taken from cysteine to phenylalanine, the CDR3 has 14 residues. Only the CDR3 DNA is retained, 42 bases long and in frame from the first base. V sheds 4 bases and J sheds 6 bases, leaving 17 bases between their ends. CDR1 and CDR2 (SGHNT, YYREEE) derive from the germline V gene (reference sequence). Using the deep immunoSEQ assay, TCR CDR3 regions were amplified from genomic DNA by multiplex PCR. For each cell subset, the extracted genomic DNA was distributed evenly across all wells of several immunoSEQ 96-well plates, and each plate served as one replicate. For sorted subsets, each replicate PCR was loaded with roughly 200 ng genomic DNA, equivalent to some 27,000 T cell genomes. The purified libraries were quantified using a Qubit 3.0 fluorometer, sized with a Bioanalyzer 2100, and then quantified again using the KAPA Library Quantification kit. Each immunoSEQ 96-well plate was sequenced on its own single-read 150-cycle Illumina NextSeq 550 flow cell. The original pipeline was this. Because the immunoSEQ output held only junctional sequences and lacked quality scores, the filtering could not match the filtering applied to full-length reads. Sequences were annotated with PyIR, a Python wrapper for IgBLAST v1.9, and V/J genes and CDR3 were assigned using IMGT germline references. Any read was removed if the V/J assignment was weak (E-value above 1e-6), the CDR3 was missing, or the read contained stop codons, out-of-frame junctions, or ambiguous translated residues. A V3J clonotype was defined by an identical inferred V gene, J gene, and CDR3 amino acid sequence. To compute the percentage overlap between repertoires, the number of shared unique clonotypes was divided by the size of the smaller repertoire. Repertoire richness was assessed with RTK rarefaction, the Chao1 estimator, and Recon v2.1 estimates of unobserved clonotypes. For all TCRbeta clonotypes obtained by the gDNA method from several donors, generation probabilities were computed with OLGA. The table comes from immuneACCESS by way of TCRdb, which keeps in-frame sequences with V and J called. Part of the clones is missing from these tables; in studies checked, under half for an unresolved V gene and the rest for unknown reasons. V, J and clone size were drawn from that table, and D and trimming were deduced from the DNA. This sample holds around 1.1 million clones; 75% to 80% were observed only once. The top ten hold 0.5% to 0.65% of the sample.

Rearrangement joined TRBV5-4 to TRBJ2-7, and perhaps TRBD1 as D gene, on 6 matching bases. The clonotype originates from a man younger than 35 in good health. Some clones in this sample may be carry-over from other donors' samples. Sequencing was performed on memory CD4+ T cells from PBMCs. This specimen's cell subset or site label, per the study, means: CD45RA-negative fraction. The nucleotide sequence reads as follows: TGTGCCAGCAGCACGAAGACAGGACAAACCGAGCAGTACTTC. This yields the protein CASSTKTGQTEQYF.